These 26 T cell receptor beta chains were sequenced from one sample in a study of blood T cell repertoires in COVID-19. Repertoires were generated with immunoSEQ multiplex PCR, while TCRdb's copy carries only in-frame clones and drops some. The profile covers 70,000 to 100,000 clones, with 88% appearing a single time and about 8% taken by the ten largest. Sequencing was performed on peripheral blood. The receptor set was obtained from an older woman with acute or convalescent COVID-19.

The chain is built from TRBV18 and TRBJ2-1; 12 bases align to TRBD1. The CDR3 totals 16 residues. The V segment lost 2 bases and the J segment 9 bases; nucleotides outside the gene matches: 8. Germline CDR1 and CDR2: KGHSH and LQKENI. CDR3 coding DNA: TGTGCCAGCTCACCATCTCGTGGGACAGGGGGCGGTGAGCAGTTCTTC. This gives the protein CASSPSRGTGGGEQFF.

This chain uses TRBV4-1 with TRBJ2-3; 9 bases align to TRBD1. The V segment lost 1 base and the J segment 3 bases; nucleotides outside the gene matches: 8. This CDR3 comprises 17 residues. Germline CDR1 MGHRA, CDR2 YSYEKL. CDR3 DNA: TGCGCCAGCAGCCAAGCCCCCGGGACAGGGACTACAGATACGCAGTATTTT. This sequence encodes CASSQAPGTGTTDTQYF.

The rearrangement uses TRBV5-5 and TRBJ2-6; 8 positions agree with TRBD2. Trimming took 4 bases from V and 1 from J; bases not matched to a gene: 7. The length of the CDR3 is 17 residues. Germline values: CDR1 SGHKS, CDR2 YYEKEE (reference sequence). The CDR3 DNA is TGTGCCAGCAGCCCAACCGGGACTAGTTCTGGGGCCAACGTCCTGACTTTC. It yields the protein CASSPTGTSSGANVLTF. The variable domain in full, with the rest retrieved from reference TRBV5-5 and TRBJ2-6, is DAGVTQSPTHLIKTRGQQVTLRCSPISGHKSVSWYQQVLGQGPQFIFQYYEKEERGRGNFPDRFSARQFPNYSSELNVNALLLGDSALYLCASSPTGTSSGANVLTFGAGSRLTVL.

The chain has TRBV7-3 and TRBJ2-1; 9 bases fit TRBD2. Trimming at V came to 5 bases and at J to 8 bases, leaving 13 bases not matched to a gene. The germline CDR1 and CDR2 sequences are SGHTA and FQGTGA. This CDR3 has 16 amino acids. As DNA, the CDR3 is TGTGCCAGCAGCACTACCGGGACTAGCCCTTTGGATGAGCAGTTCTTC. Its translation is CASSTTGTSPLDEQFF. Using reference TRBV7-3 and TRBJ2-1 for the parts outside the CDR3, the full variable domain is GAGVSQTPSNKVTEKGKYVELRCDPISGHTALYWYRQSLGQGPEFLIYFQGTGAADDSGLPNDRFFAVRPEGSVSTLKIQRTERGDSAVYLCASSTTGTSPLDEQFFGPGTRLTVL.

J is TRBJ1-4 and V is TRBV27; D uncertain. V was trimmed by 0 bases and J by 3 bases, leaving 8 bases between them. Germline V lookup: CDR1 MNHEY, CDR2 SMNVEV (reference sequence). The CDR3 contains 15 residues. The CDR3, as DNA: TGTGCCAGCAGTTTATCCCGGAGCCCTAATGAAAAACTGTTTTTT. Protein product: CASSLSRSPNEKLFF.

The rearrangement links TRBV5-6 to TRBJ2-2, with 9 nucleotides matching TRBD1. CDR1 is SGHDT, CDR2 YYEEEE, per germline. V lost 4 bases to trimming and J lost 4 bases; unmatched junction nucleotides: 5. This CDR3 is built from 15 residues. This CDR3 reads CASSGRDRATGELFF. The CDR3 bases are TGTGCCAGCAGCGGCCGGGACAGGGCCACCGGGGAGCTGTTTTTT. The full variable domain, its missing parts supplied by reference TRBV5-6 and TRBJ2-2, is DAGVTQSPTHLIKTRGQQVTLRCSPKSGHDTVSWYQQALGQGPQFIFQYYEEEERQRGNFPDRFSGHQFPNYSSELNVNALLLGDSALYLCASSGRDRATGELFFGEGSRLTVL.

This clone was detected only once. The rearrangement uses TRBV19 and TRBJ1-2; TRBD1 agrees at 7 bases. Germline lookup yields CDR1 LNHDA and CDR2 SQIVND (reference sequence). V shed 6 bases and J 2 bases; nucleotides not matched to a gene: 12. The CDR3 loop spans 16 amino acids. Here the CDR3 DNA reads TGTGCCAGTAGGACGACAGGGTTGTCAATGAACTATGGCTACACCTTC. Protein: CASRTTGLSMNYGYTF.

The CDR3 nucleotides are TGTGCCAGCAGCTTAGGGGGACAGGGAAACACCATATATTTT. Translating gives CASSLGGQGNTIYF. The chain has TRBV7-8 and TRBJ1-3; 7 bases are a match to TRBD1. This CDR3 is built from 14 residues. Germline CDR1 SGHVS, CDR2 FQNEAQ. V lost 1 base and J lost 4; bases outside the gene matches: 1.

The CDR3 protein is CASSPRAGVSSYEQYF. The CDR3 DNA reads TGTGCCAGCTCACCTAGGGCGGGGGTGAGCTCCTACGAGCAGTACTTC. V is TRBV18 and J is TRBJ2-7; TRBD2 agrees at 7 bases. Looked up from germline, CDR1 is KGHSH and CDR2 is LQKENI. V was clipped by 3 bases and J by 0 bases; unmatched bases: 8. The CDR3 is made up of 16 amino acids.

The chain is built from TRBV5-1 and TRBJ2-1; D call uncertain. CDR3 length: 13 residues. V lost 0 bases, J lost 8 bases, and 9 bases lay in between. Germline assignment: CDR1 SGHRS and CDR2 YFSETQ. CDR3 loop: CASSLEPPDEQFF. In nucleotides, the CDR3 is TGCGCCAGCAGCTTGGAGCCCCCGGATGAGCAGTTCTTC.

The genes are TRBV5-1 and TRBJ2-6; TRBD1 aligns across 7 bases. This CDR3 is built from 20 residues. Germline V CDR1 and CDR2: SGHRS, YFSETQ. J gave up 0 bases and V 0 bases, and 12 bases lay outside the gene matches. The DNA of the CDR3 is TGCGCCAGCAGCTTGGGCAGGACAGGTCCGCCGAGCTCTGGGGCCAACGTCCTGACTTTC. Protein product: CASSLGRTGPPSSGANVLTF.

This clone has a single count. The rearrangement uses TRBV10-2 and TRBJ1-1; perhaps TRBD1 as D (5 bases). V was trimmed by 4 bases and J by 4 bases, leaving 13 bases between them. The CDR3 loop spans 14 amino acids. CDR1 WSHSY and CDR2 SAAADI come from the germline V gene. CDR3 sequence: CASSVGHPVTEAFF. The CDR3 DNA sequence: TGCGCCAGCAGTGTAGGACATCCAGTCACTGAAGCTTTCTTT.

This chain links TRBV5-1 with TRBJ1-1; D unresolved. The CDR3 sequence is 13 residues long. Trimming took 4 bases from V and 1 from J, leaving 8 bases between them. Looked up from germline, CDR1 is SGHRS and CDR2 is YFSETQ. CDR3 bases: TGCGCCAGCAGCCTGCGCGAGAACACTGAAGCTTTCTTT. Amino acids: CASSLRENTEAFF.

The chain's CDR3 is CASSLNWRGSNSPLHF. The CDR3, as DNA: TGTGCCAGCAGCTTGAATTGGAGGGGAAGTAATTCACCCCTCCACTTT. The rearrangement joins TRBV5-6 to TRBJ1-6; D is possibly TRBD1 (5 bases). This CDR3 comprises 16 residues. V was clipped by 1 base and J by 6 bases, with 14 bases between them. Germline values: CDR1 SGHDT, CDR2 YYEEEE.

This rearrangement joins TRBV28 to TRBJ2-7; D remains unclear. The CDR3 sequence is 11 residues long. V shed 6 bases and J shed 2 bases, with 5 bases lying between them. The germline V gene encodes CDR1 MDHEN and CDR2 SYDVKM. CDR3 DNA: TGTGCCAGCAGGGGCCCCTACGAGCAGTACTTC. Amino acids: CASRGPYEQYF. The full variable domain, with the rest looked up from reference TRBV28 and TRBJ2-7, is DVKVTQSSRYLVKRTGEKVFLECVQDMDHENMFWYRQDPGLGLRLIYFSYDVKMKEKGDIPEGYSVSREKKERFSLILESASTNQTSMYLCASRGPYEQYFGPGTRLTVT.

CDR3 bases: TGTGCCAGCAGCGGAGTAGCCCAGGGGGGTGTAGATGGCTACACCTTC. Amino acid sequence: CASSGVAQGGVDGYTF. The V and J genes are TRBV9 and TRBJ1-2; 7 positions agree with TRBD1. This CDR3 spans 16 amino acids. V lost 3 bases and J lost 6; bases outside the gene matches: 14. Looked up from germline, CDR1 is SGDLS and CDR2 is YYNGEE.

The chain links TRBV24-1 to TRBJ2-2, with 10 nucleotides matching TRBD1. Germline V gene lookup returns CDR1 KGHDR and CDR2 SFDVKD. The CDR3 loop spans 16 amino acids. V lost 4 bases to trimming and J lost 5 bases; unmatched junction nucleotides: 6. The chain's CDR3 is CATSDLGQGGTGELFF. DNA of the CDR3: TGTGCCACCAGTGACCTAGGACAGGGGGGGACCGGGGAGCTGTTTTTT.

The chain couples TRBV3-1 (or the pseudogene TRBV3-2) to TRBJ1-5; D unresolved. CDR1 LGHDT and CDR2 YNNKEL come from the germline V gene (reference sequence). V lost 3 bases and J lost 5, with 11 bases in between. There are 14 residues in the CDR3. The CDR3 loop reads CASSHGVRDQPQHF. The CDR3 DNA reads TGTGCCAGCAGCCACGGCGTACGGGATCAGCCCCAGCATTTT.

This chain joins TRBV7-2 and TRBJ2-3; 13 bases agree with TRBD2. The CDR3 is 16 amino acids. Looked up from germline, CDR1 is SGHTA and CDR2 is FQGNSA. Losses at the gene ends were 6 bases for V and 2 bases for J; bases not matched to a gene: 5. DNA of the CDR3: TGTGCCAGCAGACCAACTAGCGGGAGGGCCACAGATACGCAGTATTTT. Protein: CASRPTSGRATDTQYF.

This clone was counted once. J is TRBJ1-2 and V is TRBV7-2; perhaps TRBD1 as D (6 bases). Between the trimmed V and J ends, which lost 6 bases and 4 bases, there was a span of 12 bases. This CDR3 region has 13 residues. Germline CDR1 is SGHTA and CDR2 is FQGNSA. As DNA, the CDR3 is TGTGCCAGCAGACGAGGACAGCTCTATGGCTACACCTTC. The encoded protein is CASRRGQLYGYTF.

The CDR3, as DNA: TGCGCCAGCAGTTGGACTGGATCTGGGGCCAACGTCCTGACTTTC. Protein: CASSWTGSGANVLTF. The chain has TRBV5-1 and TRBJ2-6, with a tentative D call TRBD2 (5 bases). Trimming shortened V by 5 bases and J by 1 base, and 10 bases separated the two germline ends. The CDR3 extends over 15 amino acids. Germline CDR1 and CDR2: SGHRS and YFSETQ.

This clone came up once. The CDR3 sequence is CASSPDSRGSYEQYF. The CDR3 region has the DNA TGTGCCAGCAGCCCTGATTCAAGAGGGAGCTACGAGCAGTACTTC. The chain uses TRBV5-4 and TRBJ2-7, with D possibly matching TRBD2 (5 bases). Trimming stripped 4 bases from V and 3 bases from J, with 17 bases between. Germline lookup yields CDR1 SGHNT and CDR2 YYREEE (reference sequence). This CDR3 is 15 amino acids long.

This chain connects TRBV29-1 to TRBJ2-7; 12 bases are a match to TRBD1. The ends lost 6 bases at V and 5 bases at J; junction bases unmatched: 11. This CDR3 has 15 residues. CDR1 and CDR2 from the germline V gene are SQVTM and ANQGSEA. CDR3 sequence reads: CSVGSRDRGLNEQYF. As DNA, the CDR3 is TGCAGCGTAGGATCCCGGGACAGGGGGCTCAACGAGCAGTACTTC.

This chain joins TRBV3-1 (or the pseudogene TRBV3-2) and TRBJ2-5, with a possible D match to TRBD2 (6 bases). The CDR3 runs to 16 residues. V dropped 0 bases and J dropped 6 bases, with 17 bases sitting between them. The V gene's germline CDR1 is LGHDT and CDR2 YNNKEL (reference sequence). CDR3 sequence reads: CASSQDFVGGIKTQYF. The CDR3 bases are TGTGCCAGCAGCCAAGATTTTGTGGGGGGAATAAAGACCCAGTACTTC.

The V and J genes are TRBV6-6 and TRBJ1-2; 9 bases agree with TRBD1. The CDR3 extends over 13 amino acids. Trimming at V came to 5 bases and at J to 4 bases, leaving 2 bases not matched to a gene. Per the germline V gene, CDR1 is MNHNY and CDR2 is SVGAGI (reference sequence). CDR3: CASSGTGTYGYTF. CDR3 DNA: TGTGCCAGCAGTGGGACAGGGACCTATGGCTACACCTTC.

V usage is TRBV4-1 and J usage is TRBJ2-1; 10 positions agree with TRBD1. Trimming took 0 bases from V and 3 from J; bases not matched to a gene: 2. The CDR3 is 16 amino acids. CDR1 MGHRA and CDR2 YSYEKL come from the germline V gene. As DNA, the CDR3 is TGCGCCAGCAGCCAAGACGGGACAGGGGTCTACAATGAGCAGTTCTTC. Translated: CASSQDGTGVYNEQFF.